These 6 T cell receptor beta chains came from one sample sequenced in a study of blood T cell repertoires in COVID-19. The repertoire was sequenced with immunoSEQ multiplex PCR; TCRdb's copy has only in-frame clones and lacks some. The sample has tens of thousands of clones, 70% to 90% seen once. The specimen sequenced was PBMCs or T cells enriched from blood (not recorded which). The receptors stem from a woman between 40 and 50 years old who had recovered from COVID-19.

The chain recombines TRBV7-9 with TRBJ1-1; D ambiguous. The CDR3 consists of 18 residues. Germline V CDR1 and CDR2: SEHNR, FQNEAQ (reference sequence). Trimming left V 0 bases short and J 0 bases short, with 17 bases between. The CDR3 spells CASSLATDFLGVNTEAFF. The CDR3 region has the DNA TGTGCCAGCAGCTTAGCGACTGACTTCCTAGGCGTGAACACTGAAGCTTTCTTT.

This chain connects TRBV5-1 to TRBJ1-1; 8 nucleotides line up with TRBD1. V trimming: 4 bases; J trimming: 6 bases; junction bases outside the gene matches: 8. Germline V gene sequence: CDR1 SGHRS, CDR2 YFSETQ. The CDR3 has 14 residues. For the CDR3, the DNA is TGCGCCAGCAGCGACGACAGGGGTAGGGCTGAAGCTTTCTTT. Translated: CASSDDRGRAEAFF.

The chain uses TRBV11-2 and TRBJ2-1, with 13 bases identical to TRBD2. Germline assignment: CDR1 SGHAT and CDR2 FQNNGV. The CDR3 is made up of 16 amino acids. J lost 4 bases, V lost 5 bases, and 5 bases had no gene match. CDR3 sequence: CASSPGLAGAYNEQFF. CDR3 sequence (DNA): TGTGCCAGCAGCCCTGGACTAGCGGGGGCATACAATGAGCAGTTCTTC.

The V and J genes are TRBV19 and TRBJ2-1; 11 bases align to TRBD2. This CDR3 is 16 amino acids long. With V trimmed by 5 bases and J by 10 bases, 13 bases remained unmatched. The V gene's germline CDR1 is LNHDA and CDR2 SQIVND (reference sequence). CDR3 protein: CASSLQSGTSGGEQFF. In DNA, the CDR3 is TGTGCCAGTAGTCTGCAATCCGGGACTAGCGGTGGGGAGCAGTTCTTC.

The chain couples TRBV21-1 to TRBJ2-7; TRBD1 is the table's D call and was not checked against the DNA. TRBV21-1 is reported as a pseudogene. The CDR3 length is 15 residues. The CDR3, as DNA: TGTGCCAGCAGGGACGACAGGGGGTCTCTCAACGAGCAGTACTTC. Protein product: CASRDDRGSLNEQYF.

V gene TRBV5-1 combines with J gene TRBJ2-5; D perhaps matches TRBD1 (6 bases). Germline CDR1 and CDR2: SGHRS and YFSETQ. This CDR3 spans 15 amino acids. V lost 4 bases to trimming and J lost 4 bases, with 17 bases between them. CDR3 nucleotide sequence: TGCGCCAGCAGCGGCCAGACAGGTTCCGCAGAGACCCAGTACTTC. Translated, it gives CASSGQTGSAETQYF.